These T cell receptor beta chains were read from a single sample in a study of Tregs in tolerant kidney transplant recipients. The protocol was immunoSEQ multiplex PCR, while the TCRdb copy is restricted to in-frame clones and leaves out a portion. Of fewer than 100,000 clones listed, over 85% are singletons. The sequencing here drew on CD4+ T cells from blood, taken before the transplant. Receptors were obtained from a human donor who received a combined kidney and bone marrow transplant. Both conserved end residues are part of each CDR3. The order of the fields is J gene, clone size, V gene, D gene, CDR3 protein, CDR3 DNA. A D gene is named only where the DNA matches it firmly. Rows give clone size only sometimes, using once, few, many, or a class for an expanded clone.

j_call: TRBJ2-2; clone_size: -; v_call: TRBV29-1; d_call: -; cdr3_aa: CSVGQENTGELFF; cdr3_nt: TGCAGCGTTGGGCAGGAGAACACCGGGGAGCTGTTTTTT
j_call: TRBJ1-2; clone_size: -; v_call: TRBV29-1; d_call: -; cdr3_aa: CSVEGDFYGYTF; cdr3_nt: TGCAGCGTTGAAGGGGACTTCTATGGCTACACCTTC
j_call: TRBJ2-5; clone_size: -; v_call: TRBV6-1; d_call: TRBD2; cdr3_aa: CASSAFSGGGMETQYF; cdr3_nt: TGTGCCAGCAGTGCCTTTAGCGGGGGTGGGATGGAGACCCAGTACTTC
j_call: TRBJ2-5; clone_size: -; v_call: TRBV5-1; d_call: TRBD2; cdr3_aa: CASSATSGRPGRETQYF; cdr3_nt: TGCGCCAGCAGCGCTACTAGCGGGAGGCCCGGTAGAGAGACCCAGTACTTC
j_call: TRBJ2-7; clone_size: -; v_call: TRBV4-2; d_call: TRBD2; cdr3_aa: CASSQDWLAGVIEQYF; cdr3_nt: TGTGCCAGCAGCCAAGATTGGCTAGCGGGAGTTATTGAGCAGTACTTC
j_call: TRBJ2-3; clone_size: -; v_call: TRBV29-1; d_call: -; cdr3_aa: CSVGVLAGGTDTQYF; cdr3_nt: TGCAGCGTTGGCGTCCTAGCTGGCGGCACAGATACGCAGTATTTT
j_call: TRBJ2-7; clone_size: -; v_call: TRBV11-3; d_call: TRBD2; cdr3_aa: CASSLSPRASGSMVNEQYF; cdr3_nt: TGTGCCAGCAGCTTATCCCCTCGGGCTAGCGGGAGTATGGTGAACGAGCAGTACTTC
j_call: TRBJ1-1; clone_size: -; v_call: TRBV27; d_call: -; cdr3_aa: CASSPRAGLTEAFF; cdr3_nt: TGTGCCAGCAGTCCCCGGGCAGGGCTCACTGAAGCTTTCTTT
j_call: TRBJ2-7; clone_size: once; v_call: TRBV6-4; d_call: -; cdr3_aa: CASRGTFYEQYF; cdr3_nt: TGTGCCAGCAGGGGGACTTTCTACGAGCAGTACTTC
j_call: TRBJ1-2; clone_size: few; v_call: TRBV19; d_call: TRBD1; cdr3_aa: CASRTRTGGGYGYTF; cdr3_nt: TGTGCCAGTAGGACAAGAACAGGGGGTGGCTATGGCTACACCTTC
j_call: TRBJ2-3; clone_size: -; v_call: TRBV19; d_call: -; cdr3_aa: CASSNSFTDTQYF; cdr3_nt: TGTGCCAGTAGTAACAGTTTCACAGATACGCAGTATTTT
j_call: TRBJ2-1; clone_size: -; v_call: TRBV4-3; d_call: -; cdr3_aa: CASSQDYGLNEQFF; cdr3_nt: TGCGCCAGCAGCCAAGATTATGGACTAAATGAGCAGTTCTTC
j_call: TRBJ2-3; clone_size: -; v_call: TRBV11-2; d_call: -; cdr3_aa: CASSLDPSADTQYF; cdr3_nt: TGTGCCAGCAGCTTAGATCCTAGCGCAGATACGCAGTATTTT
j_call: TRBJ2-7; clone_size: -; v_call: TRBV9; d_call: TRBD2; cdr3_aa: CASSVGGLAVSEQYF; cdr3_nt: TGTGCCAGCAGCGTAGGGGGACTAGCGGTGAGCGAGCAGTACTTC
j_call: TRBJ2-1; clone_size: -; v_call: TRBV28; d_call: TRBD2; cdr3_aa: CASSSPGLAVSYNEQFF; cdr3_nt: TGTGCCAGCAGTTCACCGGGACTAGCGGTATCCTACAATGAGCAGTTCTTC
j_call: TRBJ2-1; clone_size: -; v_call: TRBV14; d_call: TRBD2; cdr3_aa: CASSQEGREWSYNEQFF; cdr3_nt: TGTGCCAGCAGCCAAGAGGGGCGGGAGTGGTCCTACAATGAGCAGTTCTTC
j_call: TRBJ2-7; clone_size: -; v_call: TRBV2; d_call: -; cdr3_aa: CASSAQGSEQYF; cdr3_nt: TGTGCCAGCAGTGCTCAGGGTAGCGAGCAGTACTTC
j_call: TRBJ2-7; clone_size: -; v_call: TRBV18; d_call: -; cdr3_aa: CASSRGGSESSYEQYF; cdr3_nt: TGTGCCAGCTCCCGGGGTGGCTCAGAGAGCTCCTACGAGCAGTACTTC
j_call: TRBJ2-7; clone_size: once; v_call: TRBV19; d_call: TRBD1; cdr3_aa: CASSSTGALGEQYF; cdr3_nt: TGTGCCAGTAGTTCGACAGGGGCCTTAGGCGAGCAGTACTTC
j_call: TRBJ2-3; clone_size: -; v_call: TRBV7-3; d_call: TRBD2; cdr3_aa: CASSLRPGTSGRWGTDTQYF; cdr3_nt: TGTGCCAGCAGCTTAAGACCCGGGACTAGCGGGAGGTGGGGTACAGATACGCAGTATTTT
j_call: TRBJ2-1; clone_size: -; v_call: TRBV11-3; d_call: -; cdr3_aa: CASSLSGGIYNEQFF; cdr3_nt: TGTGCCAGCAGCTTATCAGGCGGGATATACAATGAGCAGTTCTTC
j_call: TRBJ1-4; clone_size: -; v_call: TRBV14; d_call: -; cdr3_aa: CASSRATNEKLFF; cdr3_nt: TGTGCCAGCAGCCGCGCAACTAATGAAAAACTGTTTTTT
j_call: TRBJ2-2; clone_size: -; v_call: TRBV7-2; d_call: -; cdr3_aa: CASSTRRAGTGELFF; cdr3_nt: TGTGCCAGCAGTACTCGGAGGGCCGGCACCGGGGAGCTGTTTTTT
j_call: TRBJ1-4; clone_size: -; v_call: TRBV5-1; d_call: -; cdr3_aa: CASSLERWLREGLREKLFF; cdr3_nt: TGCGCCAGCAGCTTGGAACGTTGGCTCAGGGAGGGTCTGCGTGAAAAACTGTTTTTT
j_call: TRBJ2-3; clone_size: -; v_call: TRBV7-3; d_call: -; cdr3_aa: CASSLIGTSTDTQYF; cdr3_nt: TGTGCCAGCAGCTTAATTGGGACTAGCACAGATACGCAGTATTTT
j_call: TRBJ2-3; clone_size: -; v_call: TRBV5-1; d_call: TRBD2; cdr3_aa: CASSLVPSGGKADTQYF; cdr3_nt: TGCGCCAGCAGCTTGGTCCCTAGCGGGGGCAAAGCAGATACGCAGTATTTT
j_call: TRBJ2-1; clone_size: -; v_call: TRBV4-2; d_call: TRBD2; cdr3_aa: CASSQDRTSGLSGSYNEQFF; cdr3_nt: TGTGCCAGCAGCCAAGATCGGACTAGCGGGCTATCTGGGTCCTACAATGAGCAGTTCTTC
j_call: TRBJ2-3; clone_size: -; v_call: TRBV5-1; d_call: TRBD2; cdr3_aa: CASSSLSGGAIGTQYF; cdr3_nt: TGCGCCAGCAGCTCTTTGAGCGGGGGGGCCATTGGTACGCAGTATTTT